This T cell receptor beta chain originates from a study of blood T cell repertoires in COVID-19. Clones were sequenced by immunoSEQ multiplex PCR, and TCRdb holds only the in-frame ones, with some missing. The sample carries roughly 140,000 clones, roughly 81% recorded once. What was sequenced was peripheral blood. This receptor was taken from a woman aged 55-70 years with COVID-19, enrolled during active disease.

The CDR3: CAAAGSNQPQHF. DNA of the CDR3: TGTGCCGCGGCAGGGAGCAATCAGCCCCAGCATTTT. The chain has TRBV10-3 and TRBJ1-5, with D perhaps matching TRBD1 (5 bases). Trimming stripped 11 bases from V and 1 base from J, with 9 bases between. Germline V gene sequence: CDR1 ENHRY, CDR2 SYGVKD. This CDR3 has 12 amino acids.